This T cell receptor beta chain was sequenced for a study of cytomegalovirus exposure and HLA in healthy donors. To note about this clone: Its antigen remains unidentified.

This PCR relied on a set of 60 Vbeta primers and 13 Jbeta primers. Clones were sequenced by immunoSEQ multiplex PCR, and TCRdb holds only the in-frame ones, with some missing. The table has roughly 140,000 clones, roughly three quarters seen once; the top ten hold 6.5% to 8%. Notes on the study in general: For cytomegalovirus status, the classifier reportedly gave diagnoses with high specificity and sensitivity. In a later analysis, TCR association rates varied by HLA locus: DRB1 most, HLA-C fewest.

V gave up 8 bases and J gave up 7 bases, with 18 bases separating them. The CDR3 loop spans 15 amino acids. In germline, CDR1 is MDHEN, CDR2 SYDVKM. The J gene is TRBJ1-6, the V gene TRBV28, with no clear D. This clonotype originated in a woman aged 40 to 49 in good health and CMV-seropositive. Sequencing input: PBMCs. CDR3 in DNA: TGTGCCAGCTACCCTAGAGGCAGCGGAAATTCACCCCTCCACTTT. Its translation: CASYPRGSGNSPLHF.